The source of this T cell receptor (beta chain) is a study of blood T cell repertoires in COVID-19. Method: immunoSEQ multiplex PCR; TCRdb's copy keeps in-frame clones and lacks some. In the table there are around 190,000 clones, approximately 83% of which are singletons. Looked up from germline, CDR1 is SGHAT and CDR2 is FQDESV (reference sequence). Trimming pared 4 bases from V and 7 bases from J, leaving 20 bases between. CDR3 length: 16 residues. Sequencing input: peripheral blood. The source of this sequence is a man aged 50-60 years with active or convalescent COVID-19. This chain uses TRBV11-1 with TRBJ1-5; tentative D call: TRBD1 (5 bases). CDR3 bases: TGTGCCAGCAGCTCCCTCGGGCAGGGTGGCGGACAGCCCCAGCATTTT. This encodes CASSSLGQGGGQPQHF. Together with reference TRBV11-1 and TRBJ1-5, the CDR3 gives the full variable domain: EAEVAQSPRYKITEKSQAVAFWCDPISGHATLYWYRQILGQGPELLVQFQDESVVDDSQLPKDRFSAERLKGVDSTLKIQPAELGDSAMYLCASSSLGQGGGQPQHFGDGTRLSIL.